The text below deals with one T cell receptor (beta chain). These data originate in a study of blood T cell repertoires in COVID-19. Assay used: immunoSEQ multiplex PCR; TCRdb lists only in-frame clones, some missing. The sample has about 340,000 clones, 80% to 90% seen once. The CDR3 spans 16 residues. CDR1 and CDR2 (germline): SGHTA, FQGNSA. V was trimmed by 3 bases and J by 0 bases, leaving 11 bases between them. Sequencing used peripheral blood. The gene calls are TRBV7-2 and TRBJ2-2; D perhaps matches TRBD1 (6 bases). This receptor was obtained from a man aged 25 to 45 with active or convalescent COVID-19. The CDR3 nucleotides read TGTGCCAGCAGCTTTAGGACAGTTGCGAACACCGGGGAGCTGTTTTTT. Translated: CASSFRTVANTGELFF.